This T cell receptor (beta chain) was captured in a study of T cell changes during pregnancy in multiple sclerosis. Germline CDR1 and CDR2: SGHTA and FQGTGA. Trimming shortened V by 0 bases and J by 6 bases, and 18 bases separated the two germline ends. The CDR3 extends over 17 amino acids. The table came from immunoSEQ multiplex PCR; TCRdb's copy has only in-frame clones and leaves some out. The sample yields about 44,000 clones, 80% to 90% seen once. The TCR sequence derives from a female donor with multiple sclerosis, enrolled in a pregnancy study. The specimen comprised CD4+ T cells from peripheral blood mononuclear cells, sampled after pregnancy. The chain joins TRBV7-3 to TRBJ1-5; D is possibly TRBD1 (5 bases). The CDR3 reads CASSLTLDIQFTQPQHF. DNA for the CDR3: TGTGCCAGCAGCTTAACGCTGGACATCCAATTCACTCAGCCCCAGCATTTT.